Below are 11 T cell receptor beta chains sequenced from a single sample in a study of blood T cell repertoires in COVID-19. Clones were sequenced by immunoSEQ multiplex PCR, and TCRdb holds only the in-frame ones, with some missing. This table has roughly 110,000 clones, about 87% appearing once. The sample consisted of peripheral blood. All receptors derive from a man aged 45-65 years with active or convalescent COVID-19.

This sequence joins TRBV29-1 and TRBJ2-7; D unclear. CDR3 length equals 14 residues. Between the trimmed V and J ends, which lost 7 bases and 2 bases, there was a span of 18 bases. Germline CDR1 and CDR2: SQVTM and ANQGSEA. DNA of the CDR3: TGCAGCGCCTCTTACAGTCTTCGAACCTACGAGCAGTACTTC. Encoded protein: CSASYSLRTYEQYF.

The chain is built from TRBV19 and TRBJ1-5; tentative D call: TRBD1 (5 bases). Germline CDR1 is LNHDA and CDR2 is SQIVND (reference sequence). The CDR3 extends over 13 amino acids. The ends were cut back, 6 bases at V and 2 bases at J, with 8 bases in the middle. The CDR3 bases are TGTGCCAGTAGCCAGGGTGGCAATCAGCCCCAGCATTTT. Its protein product is CASSQGGNQPQHF.

This chain uses TRBV6-2 or TRBV6-3 with TRBJ2-4; TRBD1 aligns across 7 bases. With V trimmed by 4 bases and J by 4 bases, 7 bases remained unmatched. Germline-derived CDR1 and CDR2 are MNHEY and SVGEGT. The CDR3 runs 15 residues. The DNA for the CDR3 is TGTGCCAGCAGTTTACCGGGACAGCTAAAAAACATTCAGTACTTC. Translation: CASSLPGQLKNIQYF.

The CDR3 loop reads CASSRLGRGASGNTGELFF. The CDR3, as DNA: TGTGCCAGCAGCCGCCTCGGGAGAGGGGCTAGCGGGAACACCGGGGAGCTGTTTTTT. This chain uses TRBV7-6 with TRBJ2-2; 7 bases map to TRBD2. This CDR3 is built from 19 residues. Losses at the gene ends were 5 bases for V and 1 base for J; bases not matched to a gene: 16. The germline gives CDR1 SGHVS, CDR2 FNYEAQ.

The V and J genes are TRBV3-1 (or the pseudogene TRBV3-2) and TRBJ1-2; 7 bases map to TRBD1. Germline V gives CDR1 LGHDT, CDR2 YNNKEL (reference sequence). V was clipped by 2 bases and J by 7 bases; unmatched bases: 7. The CDR3 consists of 14 residues. CDR3 protein: CASSQSWGQSGYTF. The CDR3 DNA sequence: TGTGCCAGCAGCCAAAGCTGGGGACAGAGTGGCTACACCTTC.

This chain uses TRBV6-2 or TRBV6-3 with TRBJ2-2; D unclear. Trimming shortened V by 7 bases and J by 6 bases, and 12 bases separated the two germline ends. The CDR3 has 13 amino acids. In germline, CDR1 is MNHEY, CDR2 SVGEGT. This chain's CDR3 is CASNPSWPGELFF. The CDR3 DNA is TGTGCCAGCAACCCGTCCTGGCCCGGGGAGCTGTTTTTT.

This chain connects TRBV10-3 to TRBJ2-1, with D perhaps matching TRBD1 (5 bases). CDR1 ENHRY and CDR2 SYGVKD come from the germline V gene. This CDR3 spans 14 amino acids. Trimming removed 4 bases at V and 8 bases at J, with 15 bases between. CDR3 protein: CAISVEWGRDEQFF. The CDR3, as DNA: TGTGCCATCAGTGTCGAATGGGGCAGGGATGAGCAGTTCTTC.

V gene TRBV27 combines with J gene TRBJ2-3; 10 bases align to TRBD1. The CDR3 runs to 15 residues. Germline V lookup: CDR1 MNHEY, CDR2 SMNVEV (reference sequence). The ends lost 0 bases at V and 4 bases at J; junction bases unmatched: 1. The DNA of the CDR3 is TGTGCCAGCAGTTTATCCGGGACAGGGGCAGATACGCAGTATTTT. Translation gives CASSLSGTGADTQYF.

As for this clone: In this CDR3 the conserved last residue, phenylalanine or tryptophan, is missing, so a read error is likely. The DNA is omitted, as the CDR3 cannot be located on it reliably, and the CDR3 follows TCRdb's listing. CDR3 protein: CASSIRDRALG. The V gene is TRBV11-2, the J gene TRBJ2-7; the table's D call TRBD1 went unverified against the DNA. Germline V CDR1 and CDR2: SGHAT, FQNNGV. The CDR3 sequence runs 11 residues, both termini included.

The V gene is TRBV6-6, the J gene TRBJ1-1, with TRBD1 identical over 9 bases. In germline, CDR1 is MNHNY, CDR2 SVGAGI (reference sequence). The V and J ends lost 0 bases and 4 bases, in that order; junction bases with no gene match: 6. CDR3 length equals 16 residues. In DNA form, the CDR3 reads TGTGCCAGCAGTTACTCTCAGGGACAGGGTCGCACTGAAGCTTTCTTT. Its translation: CASSYSQGQGRTEAFF.

The chain's CDR3 is CASSSTTNEKLFF. DNA for the CDR3: TGTGCCAGCAGTTCCACAACTAATGAAAAACTGTTTTTT. The V call is TRBV28, the J call TRBJ1-4; D is unclear. Germline CDR1 is MDHEN and CDR2 is SYDVKM. Trimming cost V 4 bases and J 0 bases, with 3 bases left between them. This CDR3 has 13 residues.